This record covers a single TCR beta chain. The sample originates from a study of blood T cell repertoires in COVID-19. Sequencing used immunoSEQ multiplex PCR; TCRdb keeps in-frame clones, though not all of them. The table shows just over 150,000 clones, with approximately 87% occurring only once. The ends lost 7 bases at V and 7 bases at J; junction bases unmatched: 4. There are 14 residues in the CDR3. Germline CDR1 reads SGHAT; CDR2 reads FQNNGV. The sequence derives from a woman between 50 and 59 years old who had recovered from COVID-19. The rearrangement links TRBV11-2 to TRBJ2-3, with 14 bases aligning to TRBD2. The material sequenced was PBMCs or T cells enriched from blood (not recorded which). CDR3: CASKTSGGVYTQYF. Here the CDR3 DNA reads TGTGCCAGCAAGACTAGCGGGGGGGTATATACGCAGTATTTT.